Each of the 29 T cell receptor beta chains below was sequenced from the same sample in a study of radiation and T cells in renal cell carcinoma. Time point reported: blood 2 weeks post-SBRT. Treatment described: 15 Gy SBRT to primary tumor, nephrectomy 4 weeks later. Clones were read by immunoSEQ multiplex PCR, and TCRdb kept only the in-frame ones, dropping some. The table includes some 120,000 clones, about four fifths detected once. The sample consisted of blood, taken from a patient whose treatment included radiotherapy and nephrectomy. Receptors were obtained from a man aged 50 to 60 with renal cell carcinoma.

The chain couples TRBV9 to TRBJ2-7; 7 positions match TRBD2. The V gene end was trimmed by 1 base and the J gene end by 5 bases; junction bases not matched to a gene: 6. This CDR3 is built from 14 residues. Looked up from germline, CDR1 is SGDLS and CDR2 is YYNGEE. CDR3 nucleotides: TGTGCCAGCAGCGTAATGGCTAGCGGCGACGAGCAGTACTTC. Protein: CASSVMASGDEQYF.

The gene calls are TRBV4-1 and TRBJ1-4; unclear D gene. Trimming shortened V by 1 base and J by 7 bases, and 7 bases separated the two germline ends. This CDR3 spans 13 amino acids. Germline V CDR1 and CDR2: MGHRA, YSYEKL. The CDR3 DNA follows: TGCGCCAGCAGCCAAGTAGGAACTGAAAAACTGTTTTTT. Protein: CASSQVGTEKLFF.

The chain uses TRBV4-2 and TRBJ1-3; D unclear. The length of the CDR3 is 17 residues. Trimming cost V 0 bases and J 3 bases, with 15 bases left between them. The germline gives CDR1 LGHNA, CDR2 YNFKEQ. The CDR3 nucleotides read TGTGCCAGCAGCCAAGATCTTCCCAGCTCTAATGGAAACACCATATATTTT. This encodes CASSQDLPSSNGNTIYF.

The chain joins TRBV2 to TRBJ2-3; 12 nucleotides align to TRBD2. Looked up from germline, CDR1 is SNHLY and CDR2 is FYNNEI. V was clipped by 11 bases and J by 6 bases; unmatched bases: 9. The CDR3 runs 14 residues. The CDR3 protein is CAASRTSGEDTQYF. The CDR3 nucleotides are TGTGCCGCAAGCAGGACTAGCGGGGAGGATACGCAGTATTTT.

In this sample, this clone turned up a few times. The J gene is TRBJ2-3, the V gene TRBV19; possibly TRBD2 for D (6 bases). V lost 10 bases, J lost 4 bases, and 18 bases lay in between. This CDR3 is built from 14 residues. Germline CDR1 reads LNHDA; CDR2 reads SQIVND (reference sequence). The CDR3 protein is CATRRDSFADTQYF. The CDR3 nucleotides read TGTGCCACTCGAAGGGACTCATTCGCAGATACGCAGTATTTT.

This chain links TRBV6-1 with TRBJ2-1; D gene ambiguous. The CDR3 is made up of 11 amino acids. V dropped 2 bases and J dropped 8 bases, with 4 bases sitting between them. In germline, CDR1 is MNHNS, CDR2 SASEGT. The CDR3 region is CASSETYEQFF. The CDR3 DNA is TGTGCCAGCAGTGAAACTTATGAGCAGTTCTTC.

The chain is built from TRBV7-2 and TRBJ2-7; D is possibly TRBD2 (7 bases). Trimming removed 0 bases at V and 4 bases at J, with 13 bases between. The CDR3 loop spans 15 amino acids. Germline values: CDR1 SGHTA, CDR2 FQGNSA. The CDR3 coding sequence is TGTGCCAGCAGCTTAGCGGGGGGGCCTTATTACGAGCAGTACTTC. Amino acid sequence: CASSLAGGPYYEQYF.

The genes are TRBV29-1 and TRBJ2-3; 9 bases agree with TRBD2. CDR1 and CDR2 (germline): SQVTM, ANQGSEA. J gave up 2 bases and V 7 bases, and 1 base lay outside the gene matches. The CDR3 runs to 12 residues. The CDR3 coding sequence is TGCAGCGCTAGCGGGGTCACAGATACGCAGTATTTT. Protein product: CSASGVTDTQYF.

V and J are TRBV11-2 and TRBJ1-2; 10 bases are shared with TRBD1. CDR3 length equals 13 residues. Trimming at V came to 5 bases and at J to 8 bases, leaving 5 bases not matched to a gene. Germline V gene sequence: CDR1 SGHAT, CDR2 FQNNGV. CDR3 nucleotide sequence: TGTGCCAGCAGCGCGGACAGGGGGGGAGGCTACACCTTC. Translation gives CASSADRGGGYTF.

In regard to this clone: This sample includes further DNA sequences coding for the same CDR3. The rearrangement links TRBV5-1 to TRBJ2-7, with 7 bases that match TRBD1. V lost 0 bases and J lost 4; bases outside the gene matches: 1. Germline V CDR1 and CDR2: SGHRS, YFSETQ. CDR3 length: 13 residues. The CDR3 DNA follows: TGCGCCAGCAGCTTGGACAGGGGTTACGAGCAGTACTTC. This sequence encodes CASSLDRGYEQYF.

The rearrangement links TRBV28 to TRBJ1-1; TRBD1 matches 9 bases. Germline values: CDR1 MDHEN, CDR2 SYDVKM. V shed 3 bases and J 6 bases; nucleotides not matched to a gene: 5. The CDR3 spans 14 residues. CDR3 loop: CASSFRTGVPEAFF. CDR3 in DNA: TGTGCCAGCAGTTTCAGGACAGGGGTCCCTGAAGCTTTCTTT.

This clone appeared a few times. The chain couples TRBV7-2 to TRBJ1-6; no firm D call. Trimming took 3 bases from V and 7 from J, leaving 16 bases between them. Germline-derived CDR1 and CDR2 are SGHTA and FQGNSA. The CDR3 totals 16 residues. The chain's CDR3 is CASSLTPTVTNSPLHF. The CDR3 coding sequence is TGTGCCAGCAGCTTGACCCCGACGGTGACCAATTCACCCCTCCACTTT.

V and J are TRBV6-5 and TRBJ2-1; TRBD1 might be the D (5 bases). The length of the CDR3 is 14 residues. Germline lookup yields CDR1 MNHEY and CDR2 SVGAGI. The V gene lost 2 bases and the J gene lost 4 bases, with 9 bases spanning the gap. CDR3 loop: CASSYRAGYNEQFF. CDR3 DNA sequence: TGTGCCAGCAGTTACCGTGCAGGGTACAATGAGCAGTTCTTC.

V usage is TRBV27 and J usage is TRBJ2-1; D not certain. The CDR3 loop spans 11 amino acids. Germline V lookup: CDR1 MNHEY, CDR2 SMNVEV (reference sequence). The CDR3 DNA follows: TGTGCGGCAAAGGACCGCAATGAGCAGTTCTTC. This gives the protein CAAKDRNEQFF.

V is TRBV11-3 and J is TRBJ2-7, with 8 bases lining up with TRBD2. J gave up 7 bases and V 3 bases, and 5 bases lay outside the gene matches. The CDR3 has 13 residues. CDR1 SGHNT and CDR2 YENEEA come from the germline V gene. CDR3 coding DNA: TGTGCCAGCAGCTTGGGGACTAGTTGGGAGCAGTACTTC. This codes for CASSLGTSWEQYF.

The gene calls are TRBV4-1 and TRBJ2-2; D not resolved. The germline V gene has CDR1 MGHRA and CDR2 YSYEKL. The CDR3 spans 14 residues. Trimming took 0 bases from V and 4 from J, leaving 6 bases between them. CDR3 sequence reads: CASSQDGRTGELFF. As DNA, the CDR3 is TGCGCCAGCAGCCAAGACGGGCGCACCGGGGAGCTGTTTTTT.

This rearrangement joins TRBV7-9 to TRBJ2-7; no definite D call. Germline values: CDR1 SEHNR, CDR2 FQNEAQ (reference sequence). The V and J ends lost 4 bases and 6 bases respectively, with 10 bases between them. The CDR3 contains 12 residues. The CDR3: CASSSSVGEQYF. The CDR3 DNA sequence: TGTGCCAGCAGCTCGTCAGTGGGCGAGCAGTACTTC.

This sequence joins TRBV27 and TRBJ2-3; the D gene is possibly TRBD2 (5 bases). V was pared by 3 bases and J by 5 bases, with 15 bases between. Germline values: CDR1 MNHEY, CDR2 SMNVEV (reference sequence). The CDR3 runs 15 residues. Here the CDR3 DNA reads TGTGCCAGCAGTTTCAGCGGTAGTGCCGGAGATACGCAGTATTTT. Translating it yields CASSFSGSAGDTQYF.

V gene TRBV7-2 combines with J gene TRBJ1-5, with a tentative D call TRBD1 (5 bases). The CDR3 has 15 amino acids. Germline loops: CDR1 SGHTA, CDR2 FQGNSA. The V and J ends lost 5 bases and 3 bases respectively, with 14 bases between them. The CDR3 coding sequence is TGTGCCAGCAGCATAAAAAGGGGAGTCAATCAGCCCCAGCATTTT. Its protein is CASSIKRGVNQPQHF. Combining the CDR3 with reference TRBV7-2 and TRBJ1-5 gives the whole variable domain GAGVSQSPSNKVTEKGKDVELRCDPISGHTALYWYRQSLGQGLEFLIYFQGNSAPDKSGLPSDRFSAERTGGSVSTLTIQRTQQEDSAVYLCASSIKRGVNQPQHFGDGTRLSIL.

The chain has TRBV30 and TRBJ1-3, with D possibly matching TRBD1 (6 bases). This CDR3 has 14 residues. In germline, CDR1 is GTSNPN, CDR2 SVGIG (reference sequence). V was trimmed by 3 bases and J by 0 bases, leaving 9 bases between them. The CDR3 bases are TGTGCCTGGAGCCAGACAGGCTCTGGAAACACCATATATTTT. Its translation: CAWSQTGSGNTIYF.

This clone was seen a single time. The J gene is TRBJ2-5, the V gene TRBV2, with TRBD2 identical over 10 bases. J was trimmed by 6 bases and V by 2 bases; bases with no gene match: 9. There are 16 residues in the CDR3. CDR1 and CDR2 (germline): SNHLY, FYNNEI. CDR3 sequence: CASSERGAGGGKTQYF. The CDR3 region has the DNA TGTGCCAGCAGTGAACGTGGAGCGGGGGGGGGAAAGACCCAGTACTTC.

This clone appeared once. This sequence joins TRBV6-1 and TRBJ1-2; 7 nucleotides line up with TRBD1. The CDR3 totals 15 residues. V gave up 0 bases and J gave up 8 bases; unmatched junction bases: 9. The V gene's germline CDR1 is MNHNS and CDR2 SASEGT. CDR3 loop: CASSEAFNRGLGYTF. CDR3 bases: TGTGCCAGCAGTGAAGCGTTCAACAGGGGTTTGGGCTACACCTTC.

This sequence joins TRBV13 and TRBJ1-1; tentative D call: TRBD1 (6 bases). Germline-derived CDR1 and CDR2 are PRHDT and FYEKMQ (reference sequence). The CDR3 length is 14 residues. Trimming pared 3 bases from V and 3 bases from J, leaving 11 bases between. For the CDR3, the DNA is TGTGCCAGCAGCTTCGGGGGCCTGGACACTGAAGCTTTCTTT. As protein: CASSFGGLDTEAFF.

The CDR3 loop reads CASSYSRDEQFF. CDR3 in DNA: TGTGCCAGCAGTTACTCGCGGGATGAGCAGTTCTTC. The chain joins TRBV6-5 to TRBJ2-1, with a tentative D call TRBD2 (5 bases). V was shortened by 0 bases and J by 8 bases, with 5 bases between the two germline ends. This CDR3 region has 12 residues. The germline gives CDR1 MNHEY, CDR2 SVGAGI.

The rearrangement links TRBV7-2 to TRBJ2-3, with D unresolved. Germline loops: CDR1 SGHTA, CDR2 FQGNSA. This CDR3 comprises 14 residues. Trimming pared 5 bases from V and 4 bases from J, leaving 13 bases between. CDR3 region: CASSPMGLSDTQYF. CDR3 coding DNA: TGTGCCAGCAGCCCCATGGGCTTGTCAGATACGCAGTATTTT. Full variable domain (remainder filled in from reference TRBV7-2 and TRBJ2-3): GAGVSQSPSNKVTEKGKDVELRCDPISGHTALYWYRQSLGQGLEFLIYFQGNSAPDKSGLPSDRFSAERTGGSVSTLTIQRTQQEDSAVYLCASSPMGLSDTQYFGPGTRLTVL.

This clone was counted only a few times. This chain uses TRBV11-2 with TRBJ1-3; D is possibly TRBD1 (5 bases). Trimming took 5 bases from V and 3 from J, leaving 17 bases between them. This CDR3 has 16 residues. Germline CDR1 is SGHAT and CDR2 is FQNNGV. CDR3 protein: CASSLGAGDYGNTIYF. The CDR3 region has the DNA TGTGCCAGCAGCCTCGGAGCGGGGGATTATGGAAACACCATATATTTT.

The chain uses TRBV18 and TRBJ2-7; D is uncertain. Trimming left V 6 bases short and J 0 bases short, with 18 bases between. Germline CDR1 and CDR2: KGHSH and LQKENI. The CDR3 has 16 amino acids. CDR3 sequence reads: CASSPVVGTLSYEQYF. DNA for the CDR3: TGTGCCAGCTCCCCCGTAGTCGGTACCCTCTCCTACGAGCAGTACTTC.

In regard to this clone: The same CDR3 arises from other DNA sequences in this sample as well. The CDR3: CASSGRTDTQYF. CDR3 sequence (DNA): TGTGCCAGCAGCGGACGCACAGATACGCAGTATTTT. The chain has TRBV11-2 and TRBJ2-3; D not resolved. The V gene lost 5 bases and the J gene lost 1 base, with 4 bases spanning the gap. The CDR3 loop spans 12 amino acids. Germline CDR1 SGHAT, CDR2 FQNNGV.

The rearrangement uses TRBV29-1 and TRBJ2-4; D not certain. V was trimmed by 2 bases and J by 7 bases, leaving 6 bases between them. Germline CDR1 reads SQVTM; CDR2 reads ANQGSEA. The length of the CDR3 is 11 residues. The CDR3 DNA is TGCAGCGTTGAACAGCATAACATTCAGTACTTC. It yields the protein CSVEQHNIQYF.